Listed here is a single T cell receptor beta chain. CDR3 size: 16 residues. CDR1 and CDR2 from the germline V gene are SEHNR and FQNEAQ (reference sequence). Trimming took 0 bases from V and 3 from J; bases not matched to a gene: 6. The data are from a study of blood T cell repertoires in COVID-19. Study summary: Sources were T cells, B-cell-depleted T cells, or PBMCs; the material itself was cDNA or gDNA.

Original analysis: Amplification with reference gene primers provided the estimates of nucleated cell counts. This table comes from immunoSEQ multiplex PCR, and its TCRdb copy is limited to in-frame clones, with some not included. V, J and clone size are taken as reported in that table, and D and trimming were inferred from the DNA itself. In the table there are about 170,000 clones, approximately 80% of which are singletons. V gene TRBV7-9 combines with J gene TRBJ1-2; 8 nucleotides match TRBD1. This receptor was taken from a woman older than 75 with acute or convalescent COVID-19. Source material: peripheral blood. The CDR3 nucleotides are TGTGCCAGCAGCTTAGCGCCGCAGGGGGCCGACTATGGCTACACCTTC. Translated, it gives CASSLAPQGADYGYTF.